Listed below are T cell receptor beta chains from one sample, sequenced in a study of post-analysis software for immune sequencing data. One entry per CDR3 protein results from TCRdb running MiXCR on the PCR reads. This sample yields about 540,000 distinct CDR3 sequences, of which around 36% are seen a single time; around 5.9% belongs to the top ten. Sequencing used blood. The receptors originated from a girl younger than 18 with multiple sclerosis. CDR3s include the opening cysteine and the closing phenylalanine or tryptophan. D genes are given only for firm matches. Size tells how often a clone was seen (once, few, many) or the class of an expanded clone, and some rows leave it out.

clone_size j_call v_call d_call cdr3_nt cdr3_aa
many TRBJ2-1 TRBV4-1 TRBD2 TGCGCCAGCAGCCAAGACGCAGCGGGGGGGCCTTTCAATGAGCAGTTCTTC CASSQDAAGGPFNEQFF
few TRBJ2-1 TRBV7-2 TRBD2 TGTGCCAGCAGCAAGGGACTAGATCACAATGAGCAGTTCTTC CASSKGLDHNEQFF
. TRBJ1-3 TRBV6-5 . TGTGCCAGCATGGGTCGGTTCAGCTCTGGAAACACCATATATTTT CASMGRFSSGNTIYF
many TRBJ2-5 TRBV25-1 TRBD2 TGTGCCAGCAAAACTAGCGGGGGCACCCAAGAGACCCAGTACTTC CASKTSGGTQETQYF
. TRBJ2-5 TRBV3-1 . TGTGCCAGCAACCCGGGGCGAGCTCGAGAGACCCAGTACTTC CASNPGRARETQYF
few TRBJ1-4 TRBV20-1 . TGCAGTGCTTTAGGCGGACCAACTAATGAAAAACTGTTTTTT CSALGGPTNEKLFF
. TRBJ2-5 TRBV3-1 . TGTGCCAGCAGCCAAGATCCCTTAAGGGAGACCCAGTACTTC CASSQDPLRETQYF
few TRBJ1-5 TRBV28 . TGTGCCAGCAGTTTATATAGGGGAGGACAGCCCCAGCATTTT CASSLYRGGQPQHF
. TRBJ2-5 TRBV10-3 . TGTGCCATCAGTGCTCTACTGACTACCCAAGAGACCCAGTACTTC CAISALLTTQETQYF
. TRBJ2-5 TRBV10-3 TRBD2 TGTGCCATCAGTGAGTCGATACTAGCGGGGGAGACCCAGTACTTC CAISESILAGETQYF
. TRBJ2-7 TRBV5-1 TRBD2 TGCGCCAGCAGCCGGACCCCCAAGCGGGGGGGAGAGACCCGGTACTTC CASSRTPKRGGETRYF
few TRBJ2-5 TRBV20-1 . TGCAGTGGGGGCTATGGAGAGACCCAGTACTTC CSGGYGETQYF
. TRBJ1-2 TRBV10-3 . TGTGCCATCAGTGCGGAGAACTATGGCTACACCTTC CAISAENYGYTF
few TRBJ2-7 TRBV7-9 TRBD1 TGTGCCAGCAGCTTACGCGGGACAGGGGGCGAGCAGTACTTC CASSLRGTGGEQYF
. TRBJ1-2 TRBV4-1 . TGCGCCAGCAGCCATTCCCAGGGTGCTGGCTACACCTTC CASSHSQGAGYTF
. TRBJ2-1 TRBV29-1 . TGCAGCGTAGCAGGGTTAACAAAACGGGATGAGCAGTTCTTC CSVAGLTKRDEQFF
. TRBJ2-3 TRBV14 . TGTGCCAGCAGACCACAGGGTTTACTCACAGATACGCAGGATTTT CASRPQGLLTDTQDF
. TRBJ1-2 TRBV9 . TGTGCCAGCAGCGTAGGTGGTCAGGCTAACTATGGCTACACCTTC CASSVGGQANYGYTF
. TRBJ1-6 TRBV20-1 . TGCAGTGCTAGAGTGGGACGGTCCGACAATTCACCCCTCCACTTT CSARVGRSDNSPLHF
few TRBJ2-7 TRBV6-2/TRBV6-3 . TGTGCCAGCACAAGGCAGACAAGGAATCTCTACGAGCAGTACTTC CASTRQTRNLYEQYF
. TRBJ2-3 TRBV2 . TGTGCCAGCAGTGAAGCGCTAAGCACAGATACGCAGTATTTT CASSEALSTDTQYF
few TRBJ2-1 TRBV28 . TGTGCCAGCAGTTTTCGAAAAGGAAGACCTTTCAGTGAGCAGTTCTTC CASSFRKGRPFSEQFF
. TRBJ2-1 TRBV6-5 TRBD2 TGTGCCAGCAGTCCCTCGACTAGCGGGGTCTACAATGAGCAGTTCTTC CASSPSTSGVYNEQFF
few TRBJ1-2 TRBV12-3/TRBV12-4 . TGTGCCAGCAGTGTTGACGAGGAGAGGGACTATGGCTACACCTTC CASSVDEERDYGYTF
few TRBJ2-2 TRBV10-3 . TGTGCCATCAGTGCCGCTGACACCGGGGAGCTGTTTTTT CAISAADTGELFF
. TRBJ2-2 TRBV6-5 . TGTGCCAGCAGCCCGCCCGGGACACTCTACACCGGGGAGCTGTTTTTT CASSPPGTLYTGELFF
. TRBJ1-2 TRBV5-6 . TGTGCCAGCAGCTTGGGGCCTACCTATGGCTACACCTTC CASSLGPTYGYTF
. TRBJ2-5 TRBV9 . TGTGCCAGCAGCGTAGACCCGGGGACCCAGTACTTC CASSVDPGTQYF
few TRBJ2-5 TRBV20-1 . TGCAGTGCTAGAGAGGGGGGGCGCGAGACCCAGTACTTC CSAREGGRETQYF
few TRBJ1-2 TRBV5-1 . TGCGCCAGCAGCTCGGTAGACGGACCCTATGGCTACACCTTC CASSSVDGPYGYTF
. TRBJ1-1 TRBV20-1 TRBD1 TGCAGTGCTAGCGCGTTTACAGGGGGCGGGACTGAAGCTTTCTTT CSASAFTGGGTEAFF
. TRBJ2-5 TRBV7-3 . TGTGCCAGCAGCGGGACTCCTCAAGAGACCCAGTACTTC CASSGTPQETQYF
. TRBJ2-1 TRBV20-1 TRBD2 TGCAGTGCTCCTCGGGGGGGGCGGTACAATGAGCAGTTCTTC CSAPRGGRYNEQFF
. TRBJ2-1 TRBV10-3 . TGTGCCATCAGTGTGGAGGGGGGGCCTCACAATGAGCAGTTCTTC CAISVEGGPHNEQFF